The 32 T cell receptor beta chains below come from one sample, sequenced in a study of blood T cell repertoires in COVID-19. Produced via immunoSEQ multiplex PCR; TCRdb's table is partial and in-frame only. The table records 300,000 to 350,000 clones, about nine tenths of them present only once. The sequenced sample consisted of peripheral blood. The receptors shown here come from a man aged 18 to 29 with active or convalescent COVID-19.

V is TRBV29-1 and J is TRBJ2-7; 7 bases align to TRBD1. V was clipped by 7 bases and J by 5 bases; unmatched bases: 8. The CDR3 sequence is 12 residues long. Germline CDR1 and CDR2: SQVTM and ANQGSEA. CDR3 DNA: TGCAGCGCCACGACAGGGTTCCACGAGCAGTACTTC. Translated, it gives CSATTGFHEQYF.

The V and J genes are TRBV19 and TRBJ2-5, with D maybe TRBD1 (6 bases). CDR3 length equals 14 residues. The V end lost 6 bases, the J end lost 6 bases, and 17 bases lay between the germline ends. Germline CDR1 LNHDA, CDR2 SQIVND (reference sequence). The CDR3 sequence: CASSLKQGLKTQYF. Written as DNA, the CDR3 is TGTGCCAGTAGCCTAAAACAGGGCTTGAAGACCCAGTACTTC. The whole variable domain, filled in from reference TRBV19 and TRBJ2-5, reads DGGITQSPKYLFRKEGQNVTLSCEQNLNHDAMYWYRQDPGQGLRLIYYSQIVNDFQKGDIAEGYSVSREKKESFPLTVTSAQKNPTAFYLCASSLKQGLKTQYFGPGTRLLVL.

The rearrangement joins TRBV28 to TRBJ1-4; D is uncertain. With 7 bases removed from V and 5 bases from J, the gap between germline ends came to 17 bases. The germline V gene encodes CDR1 MDHEN and CDR2 SYDVKM. CDR3 length equals 15 residues. CDR3 bases: TGTGCCAGCAATGGGGAATCCGGGGTCAATGAAAAACTGTTTTTT. It is translated as CASNGESGVNEKLFF.

The chain employs TRBV4-1 and TRBJ2-5, with D perhaps matching TRBD1 (5 bases). The CDR3 covers 13 residues. Deletions cut 2 bases from V and 4 bases from J, with 8 bases between. Germline V gene lookup returns CDR1 MGHRA and CDR2 YSYEKL. CDR3 sequence reads: CASSQNRGETQYF. The CDR3 DNA reads TGCGCCAGCAGCCAAAATAGGGGAGAGACCCAGTACTTC.

V gene TRBV13 combines with J gene TRBJ2-2, with D unclear. V shed 3 bases and J shed 0 bases, with 11 bases lying between them. The CDR3 sequence is 16 residues long. The germline CDR1 and CDR2 sequences are PRHDT and FYEKMQ (reference sequence). This CDR3 reads CASSFYEDANTGELFF. The CDR3 coding sequence is TGTGCCAGCAGCTTCTACGAAGATGCGAACACCGGGGAGCTGTTTTTT.

This clone was counted a single time. The chain combines TRBV28 with TRBJ1-5; the D gene is possibly TRBD1 (6 bases). Per the germline V gene, CDR1 is MDHEN and CDR2 is SYDVKM. The CDR3 consists of 14 residues. V gave up 7 bases and J gave up 4 bases, with 14 bases separating them. CDR3 residues: CASTTRGLNQPQHF. The CDR3 DNA sequence: TGTGCCAGCACGACAAGGGGGTTAAATCAGCCCCAGCATTTT.

The CDR3 loop is CASSLAGTLGNTIYF. CDR3 sequence (DNA): TGCGCCAGCAGTCTTGCAGGGACTCTCGGAAACACCATATATTTT. The chain combines TRBV5-1 with TRBJ1-3, with D tentatively TRBD1 (5 bases). With 5 bases removed from V and 4 bases from J, the gap between germline ends came to 16 bases. CDR1 and CDR2 from the germline V gene are SGHRS and YFSETQ. The CDR3 length is 15 residues.

The V and J genes are TRBV24-1 and TRBJ2-3; D not resolved. V was shortened by 4 bases and J by 5 bases, with 12 bases between the two germline ends. The CDR3 length is 14 residues. CDR1 and CDR2 (germline): KGHDR, SFDVKD. The CDR3 DNA reads TGTGCCACCAGTGAGGCAGGCGCTGGAGATACGCAGTATTTT. This encodes CATSEAGAGDTQYF.

The CDR3, as DNA: TGTGCCAGCAGCCATGCCGGGGGGTGGGATGAAAAACTGTTTTTT. Its protein product is CASSHAGGWDEKLFF. The V gene is TRBV7-9, the J gene TRBJ1-4; TRBD1 is a possible D gene (5 bases). Germline V lookup: CDR1 SEHNR, CDR2 FQNEAQ (reference sequence). This CDR3 region has 15 residues. The V end lost 5 bases, the J end lost 6 bases, and 16 bases lay between the germline ends.

This clone was counted once. The chain has TRBV5-4 and TRBJ1-5, with TRBD1 matching over 7 bases. This CDR3 has 17 amino acids. V lost 1 base, J lost 0 bases, and 7 bases stayed unmatched. Germline CDR1 SGHNT, CDR2 YYREEE (reference sequence). The CDR3 loop reads CASSLTGAGGSNQPQHF. The CDR3 nucleotides are TGTGCCAGCAGCTTGACAGGGGCGGGGGGTAGCAATCAGCCCCAGCATTTT.

This clone was detected once. The genes are TRBV13 and TRBJ2-7; 12 bases line up with TRBD2. This CDR3 spans 15 amino acids. The germline V gene encodes CDR1 PRHDT and CDR2 FYEKMQ (reference sequence). J gave up 4 bases and V 0 bases, and 1 base lay outside the gene matches. This CDR3 is CASSLGTSGGYEQYF. CDR3 coding DNA: TGTGCCAGCAGCTTAGGGACTAGCGGGGGTTACGAGCAGTACTTC.

The chain recombines TRBV4-1 with TRBJ2-2, with 7 bases lining up with TRBD1. Per germline, CDR1 MGHRA and CDR2 YSYEKL. Germline trimming cut 3 bases from V and 4 bases from J; bases unmatched to any gene: 14. There are 18 residues in the CDR3. CDR3 nucleotide sequence: TGCGCCAGCAGCCAGGGTCCTAAGGGGGCTAAGGGCACCGGGGAGCTGTTTTTT. Translated: CASSQGPKGAKGTGELFF.

Comment on this clone: The sample contains more than one DNA sequence encoding this CDR3. The rearrangement joins TRBV11-2 to TRBJ2-7; TRBD1 matches at 7 bases. The CDR3 contains 14 residues. Per the germline V gene, CDR1 is SGHAT and CDR2 is FQNNGV. Trimming at V came to 1 base and at J to 4 bases, leaving 4 bases not matched to a gene. The chain's CDR3 is CASSLGQGPYEQYF. CDR3 DNA sequence: TGTGCCAGCAGCTTAGGACAGGGACCGTACGAGCAGTACTTC.

J is TRBJ2-1 and V is TRBV28; TRBD2 agrees at 13 bases. The length of the CDR3 is 19 residues. Trimming cost V 3 bases and J 5 bases; bases outside gene matches: 13. Per the germline V gene, CDR1 is MDHEN and CDR2 is SYDVKM. CDR3 DNA sequence: TGTGCCAGCAGTTTTCGTGGACTAGCGGGAGCTCTAGTTCACAATGAGCAGTTCTTC. Amino acid sequence: CASSFRGLAGALVHNEQFF.

This clone has just one count. The rearrangement joins TRBV5-1 to TRBJ2-7, with TRBD2 matching over 10 bases. The germline V gene has CDR1 SGHRS and CDR2 YFSETQ. The ends lost 1 base at V and 4 bases at J; junction bases unmatched: 2. This CDR3 contains 14 residues. The CDR3 sequence is CASSLLAGGYEQYF. The CDR3 nucleotides read TGCGCCAGCAGCTTGTTAGCGGGGGGTTACGAGCAGTACTTC.

V is TRBV27 and J is TRBJ2-7; D may be TRBD1 (5 bases). This CDR3 contains 16 residues. Trimming removed 4 bases from V and 3 bases from J, with 19 bases in between. Germline assignment: CDR1 MNHEY and CDR2 SMNVEV (reference sequence). In nucleotides, the CDR3 is TGTGCCAGCAGTTCCCCTGTAAGGGGCTTTGGCTACGAGCAGTACTTC. Encoded protein: CASSSPVRGFGYEQYF.

J is TRBJ2-7 and V is TRBV5-1, with a tentative D call TRBD2 (6 bases). The germline V gene has CDR1 SGHRS and CDR2 YFSETQ. Trimming pared 5 bases from V and 3 bases from J, leaving 9 bases between. The CDR3 is 12 amino acids. CDR3 amino acids: CASRREGYEQYF. In DNA, the CDR3 is TGCGCCAGCAGGCGGGAAGGCTACGAGCAGTACTTC.

The genes are TRBV5-1 and TRBJ2-7; 7 nucleotides line up with TRBD2. This CDR3 is 13 amino acids long. Germline-derived CDR1 and CDR2 are SGHRS and YFSETQ. V gave up 4 bases and J gave up 5 bases; unmatched junction bases: 6. CDR3: CASSPAGINEQYF. The CDR3 bases are TGCGCCAGCAGCCCAGCGGGGATCAACGAGCAGTACTTC.

CDR3 nucleotide sequence: TGTGCCAGCACCCCTATCCCCGGACTAGCGGGAGGCCGCGACGCATACGAGCAGTACTTC. This sequence encodes CASTPIPGLAGGRDAYEQYF. V gene TRBV6-2 or TRBV6-3 combines with J gene TRBJ2-7, with 14 positions matching TRBD2. CDR3 length: 20 amino acids. Germline V gene lookup returns CDR1 MNHEY and CDR2 SVGEGT. Trimming cost V 7 bases and J 4 bases; bases outside gene matches: 21.

V and J are TRBV11-2 and TRBJ2-1; 8 bases agree with TRBD1. This CDR3 is 15 amino acids long. Per germline, CDR1 SGHAT and CDR2 FQNNGV. V trimming: 4 bases; J trimming: 9 bases; junction bases outside the gene matches: 11. The CDR3 reads CASSSPRTGISEQFF. CDR3 DNA: TGTGCCAGCAGCTCCCCTCGGACAGGGATTAGTGAGCAGTTCTTC.

V usage is TRBV12-3 or TRBV12-4 and J usage is TRBJ1-1, with D perhaps TRBD1 (5 bases). V dropped 6 bases and J dropped 8 bases, with 13 bases sitting between them. The CDR3 is 12 amino acids. CDR3 loop: CASSLRQGEAFF. DNA for the CDR3: TGTGCCAGCAGCCTGCGTCAGGGCGAAGCTTTCTTT.

The table lists this clone with a count of one. The chain uses TRBV10-2 and TRBJ2-2; 9 nucleotides line up with TRBD2. The CDR3 extends over 17 amino acids. The trim removed 0 bases at V and 5 bases at J, leaving 7 bases unmatched. The germline gives CDR1 WSHSY, CDR2 SAAADI. Here the CDR3 reads CASSESGLAGITGELFF. CDR3 DNA sequence: TGCGCCAGCAGTGAGTCAGGGCTAGCGGGGATAACCGGGGAGCTGTTTTTT.

This chain connects TRBV28 to TRBJ1-6; possibly TRBD1 for D (6 bases). This CDR3 is 14 amino acids long. Germline V gene data show CDR1 as MDHEN and CDR2 as SYDVKM. The V end lost 6 bases, the J end lost 10 bases, and 16 bases lay between the germline ends. In nucleotides, the CDR3 is TGTGCCAGCAGCCTTGGACAGAGTGGCTCACCCCTCCACTTT. Translating it yields CASSLGQSGSPLHF. Looking up the rest from reference TRBV28 and TRBJ1-6 gives the full variable domain: DVKVTQSSRYLVKRTGEKVFLECVQDMDHENMFWYRQDPGLGLRLIYFSYDVKMKEKGDIPEGYSVSREKKERFSLILESASTNQTSMYLCASSLGQSGSPLHFGNGTRLTVT.

The chain has TRBV6-4 and TRBJ1-1, with D unclear. V was pared by 0 bases and J by 8 bases, with 13 bases between. Germline CDR1 MRHNA, CDR2 SNTAGT. The CDR3 has 14 amino acids. The CDR3 sequence is CASSDSEREREAFF. The CDR3 region has the DNA TGTGCCAGCAGTGACTCAGAGAGGGAGCGGGAAGCTTTCTTT.

The genes are TRBV9 and TRBJ1-1, with 9 bases identical to TRBD1. The CDR3 contains 16 residues. Losses at the gene ends were 4 bases for V and 1 base for J; bases not matched to a gene: 8. Germline V gives CDR1 SGDLS, CDR2 YYNGEE. The chain's CDR3 is CASSPRTGVGNTEAFF. In DNA, the CDR3 is TGTGCCAGCAGCCCACGGACAGGGGTAGGGAACACTGAAGCTTTCTTT.

The V and J genes are TRBV5-1 and TRBJ1-1, with D perhaps TRBD1 (5 bases). Trimming pared 0 bases from V and 4 bases from J, leaving 16 bases between. Germline-derived CDR1 and CDR2 are SGHRS and YFSETQ. This CDR3 spans 16 amino acids. CDR3 in DNA: TGCGCCAGCAGCTTGGCCCAAGGGGCGGAGGGCACTGAAGCTTTCTTT. Translated: CASSLAQGAEGTEAFF.

V is TRBV15 and J is TRBJ2-3, with TRBD2 identical over 9 bases. The V and J ends lost 1 base and 2 bases, in that order; junction bases with no gene match: 4. Germline CDR1 and CDR2: LNHNV and YYDKDF (reference sequence). The CDR3 totals 16 residues. As DNA, the CDR3 is TGTGCCACCAGCAGAGGACTAGCGGACTACACAGATACGCAGTATTTT. Protein: CATSRGLADYTDTQYF.

V is TRBV5-6 and J is TRBJ2-7, with 9 positions matching TRBD2. Germline V gives CDR1 SGHDT, CDR2 YYEEEE. The J segment lost 1 base and the V segment lost 2 bases, leaving 4 bases of the junction unmatched. This CDR3 is built from 15 residues. The CDR3, as DNA: TGTGCCAGCAGCTTTGGGACTAGCACTTCCTACGAGCAGTACTTC. This sequence encodes CASSFGTSTSYEQYF.

This sequence joins TRBV11-1 and TRBJ1-1, with D possibly being TRBD1 (6 bases). Germline V lookup: CDR1 SGHAT, CDR2 FQDESV (reference sequence). This CDR3 contains 12 residues. Deletions cut 5 bases from V and 12 bases from J, with 16 bases between. CDR3 nucleotides: TGTGCCAGCAGCCAGGACAGACAAAGTTCTTTCTTT. This translates into CASSQDRQSSFF.

This clone was observed a single time. V gene TRBV27 combines with J gene TRBJ1-1; no clear D. The CDR3 is made up of 13 amino acids. Trimming shortened V by 0 bases and J by 7 bases, and 9 bases separated the two germline ends. The germline V gene has CDR1 MNHEY and CDR2 SMNVEV (reference sequence). The CDR3 sequence is CASSLSRAFEAFF. The CDR3 nucleotides are TGTGCCAGCAGTTTATCGAGGGCATTTGAAGCTTTCTTT.

The gene calls are TRBV3-1 (or the pseudogene TRBV3-2) and TRBJ2-5; D not certain. This CDR3 is 14 amino acids long. V lost 1 base to trimming and J lost 5 bases, with 11 bases between them. CDR1 and CDR2 from the germline V gene are LGHDT and YNNKEL (reference sequence). CDR3 nucleotide sequence: TGTGCCAGCAGCCAAGCCCCCTACCCGGAGACCCAGTACTTC. Translated, it gives CASSQAPYPETQYF.

The chain has TRBV6-5 and TRBJ2-7; possibly TRBD2 for D (5 bases). Trimming pared 6 bases from V and 4 bases from J, leaving 19 bases between. This CDR3 is 15 amino acids long. Germline V CDR1 and CDR2: MNHEY, SVGAGI. The CDR3 nucleotides are TGTGCCAGCAGGCGAATGGACTCGGATGGATACGAGCAGTACTTC. Residues: CASRRMDSDGYEQYF.